Listed below are T cell receptor beta chains from one sample, sequenced in a study of blood T cells in healthy people across ages. TCRdb reprocessed the 5' RACE reads with MiXCR, giving one entry per CDR3 protein. The table has fewer than 2 million distinct CDR3 sequences, around 42% seen once. The sample comprised blood. These receptors came from a human donor in good health. The CDR3 runs from the conserved cysteine through the conserved F or W. Fields, in order: D gene, J gene, clone size, V gene, CDR3 protein, CDR3 DNA. The D gene is left open where the match is weak. Size is omitted from some rows. Given values are once, few, many or a class for expanded clones.

>NA|TRBJ2-7|NA|TRBV5-1
CASSLDQRGYEQYF
TGCGCCAGCAGCTTGGATCAAAGAGGCTACGAGCAGTACTTC
>TRBD2|TRBJ2-1|NA|TRBV29-1
CSVRLAGGHNEQFF
TGCAGCGTCCGCCTAGCGGGGGGGCACAATGAGCAGTTCTTC
>NA|TRBJ1-1|NA|TRBV29-1
CSVEELGYEAFF
TGCAGCGTTGAAGAATTGGGTTATGAAGCTTTCTTT
>NA|TRBJ2-1|NA|TRBV4-3
CASSQEVQVYNEQFF
TGCGCCAGCAGCCAAGAGGTCCAGGTTTACAATGAGCAGTTCTTC
>NA|TRBJ2-1|few|TRBV7-6
CASSPLAGGAGYNEQFF
TGTGCCAGCAGCCCGTTAGCAGGAGGGGCCGGGTACAATGAGCAGTTCTTC
>NA|TRBJ2-3|NA|TRBV5-1
CASSPRRGPSTDTQYF
TGCGCCAGCAGCCCCCGGAGGGGCCCTAGCACAGATACGCAGTATTTT
>NA|TRBJ2-7|NA|TRBV29-1
CSVSQTSSYEQYF
TGCAGCGTGTCCCAAACGAGCTCCTACGAGCAGTACTTC
>TRBD1|TRBJ2-2|NA|TRBV7-9
CASSFRTGDTGELFF
TGTGCCAGCAGCTTCCGGACAGGGGACACCGGGGAGCTGTTTTTT
>TRBD1|TRBJ1-2|NA|TRBV3-1
CASSHGQGQGYTF
TGTGCCAGCAGCCACGGACAGGGTCAGGGCTACACCTTC
>NA|TRBJ1-6|once|TRBV20-1
CSARAPVGDSPLHF
TGCAGTGCTAGAGCCCCGGTAGGGGACTCACCCCTCCACTTT
>NA|TRBJ1-2|NA|TRBV28
CASKTGLGYGYTF
TGTGCCAGCAAAACAGGGTTAGGCTATGGCTACACCTTC
>NA|TRBJ2-2|NA|TRBV7-3
CASSSSGNAEELFF
TGTGCCAGCAGCTCTTCCGGTAACGCCGAGGAGCTGTTTTTT
>TRBD1|TRBJ1-2|many|TRBV5-1
CASSLEGRGRNGYTF
TGCGCCAGCAGCTTGGAGGGCAGGGGGCGGAATGGCTACACCTTC
>NA|TRBJ2-7|NA|TRBV7-9
CASSFNKAQYF
TGTGCCAGCAGCTTTAATAAGGCCCAGTACTTC
>TRBD2|TRBJ2-7|NA|TRBV9
CASSVTSGAPYEQYF
TGTGCCAGCAGCGTAACGAGCGGGGCCCCCTACGAGCAGTACTTC
>NA|TRBJ1-2|NA|TRBV29-1
CSVADSRNYGYTF
TGCAGCGTTGCGGACAGTAGGAACTATGGCTACACCTTC
>NA|TRBJ1-2|NA|TRBV15
CATSSQAIRPLYGYTF
TGTGCCACCAGCAGTCAGGCCATCCGGCCCCTATATGGCTACACCTTC
>NA|TRBJ1-5|NA|TRBV20-1
CSARSSGGEGQPQHF
TGCAGTGCTAGGAGTAGTGGGGGCGAAGGTCAGCCCCAGCATTTT
>NA|TRBJ1-5|NA|TRBV20-1
CSAKRQLDNQPQHF
TGCAGTGCTAAGAGACAGCTGGACAATCAGCCCCAGCATTTT
>TRBD1|TRBJ2-7|NA|TRBV2
CASTPGQTVYEQYF
TGTGCCAGCACCCCGGGACAGACCGTCTACGAGCAGTACTTC
>NA|TRBJ2-1|few|TRBV7-2
CASSLDTRRGNEQFF
TGTGCCAGCAGCTTAGATACTAGAAGGGGAAATGAGCAGTTCTTC
>TRBD2|TRBJ2-1|many|TRBV5-1
CASSVSGNEQFF
TGCGCCAGCAGCGTTAGCGGGAATGAGCAGTTCTTC
>NA|TRBJ2-3|NA|TRBV9
CASSGYSTDTQYF
TGTGCCAGCAGCGGCTATAGCACAGATACGCAGTATTTT
>NA|TRBJ2-3|many|TRBV6-1
CARGEGDTDTQYF
TGTGCCAGGGGGGAAGGTGACACAGATACGCAGTATTTT
>NA|TRBJ2-1|once|TRBV5-1
CASSLGAGTRGEQFF
TGCGCCAGCAGCTTGGGTGCGGGGACCAGGGGTGAGCAGTTCTTC
>TRBD2|TRBJ2-7|NA|TRBV4-1
CASSPSGGAPYYEQYF
TGCGCCAGCAGCCCTAGCGGGGGGGCTCCTTACTACGAGCAGTACTTC
>TRBD1|TRBJ2-5|few|TRBV9
CASSVAQGAGETQYF
TGTGCCAGCAGCGTAGCCCAGGGGGCGGGAGAGACCCAGTACTTC
>TRBD1|TRBJ2-5|NA|TRBV10-3
CAISAYRGEETQYF
TGTGCCATCAGTGCTTACAGGGGCGAAGAGACCCAGTACTTC